The present entry profiles one TCR beta chain with its context. Its antigen is unidentified. Trimming took off 5 bases at V and 3 bases at J, with 19 bases between the two ends. The CDR3 consists of 16 residues. CDR1 and CDR2 (germline): MGHDK, SYGVNS. These data originate in a study of T cell clones after liver transplantation. At the level of the study: Blood was drawn pre-transplant, before withdrawal, and after full or failed withdrawal.

TCRdb's copy holds only in-frame clones and misses some; the assay was immunoSEQ multiplex PCR. The sample shows approximately 18,000 clones, over 75% of them seen only once. Broader study findings: Donor-reactive sequences fell more than third party-reactive ones, suggesting partial deletion.

Sequences were derived from CD8+ T cells from blood, sampled approximately 3.5 years after liver transplant. The sequence derives from a human patient who received a liver transplant. Some of these T cells may belong to the graft donor. This rearrangement joins TRBV25-1 to TRBJ1-1, with D hard to call. DNA of the CDR3: TGTGCCAGCAGTTTAGGACGACTCGGTGGGGACACTGAAGCTTTCTTT. Its translation: CASSLGRLGGDTEAFF.